The T cell receptor (beta chain) under discussion was sequenced for a study of PD-L1 blockade in urothelial cancer. The study, taken as a whole, reports: Durable-benefit patients expanded tumor-associated blood clones more at 3 weeks.

As to this clone: The target antigen is unknown.

Time point here: pretreatment peripheral blood. Patients yielded 1 to 8 samples each, pretreatment and on-treatment. V lost 1 base and J 7 bases, leaving 17 bases between the germline ends. The germline CDR1 and CDR2 sequences are GTSNPN and SVGIG (reference sequence). CDR3 size: 15 residues. Profiled with immunoSEQ multiplex PCR; TCRdb holds only in-frame clones, not every one. The data contain around 130,000 clones, around 85% of them singletons. V gene TRBV30 combines with J gene TRBJ2-1, with a possible D match to TRBD2 (6 bases). The TCR sequence derives from a man aged 45-65 years with urothelial cancer. This sample comprised PBMCs, obtained around atezolizumab (anti-PD-L1) treatment. CDR3 residues: CAWSAPSVVFNEQFF. The DNA for the CDR3 is TGTGCCTGGAGTGCACCTAGCGTTGTGTTTAATGAGCAGTTCTTC.